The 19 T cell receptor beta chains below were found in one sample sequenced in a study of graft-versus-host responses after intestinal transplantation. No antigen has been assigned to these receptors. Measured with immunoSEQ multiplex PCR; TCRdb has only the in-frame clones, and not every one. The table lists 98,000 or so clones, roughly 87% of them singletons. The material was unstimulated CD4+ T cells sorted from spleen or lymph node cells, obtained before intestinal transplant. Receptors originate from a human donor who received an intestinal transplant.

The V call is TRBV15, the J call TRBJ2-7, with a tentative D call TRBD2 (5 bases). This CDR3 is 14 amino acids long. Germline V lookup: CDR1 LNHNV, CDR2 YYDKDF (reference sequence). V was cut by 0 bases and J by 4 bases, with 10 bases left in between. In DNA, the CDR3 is TGTGCCACCAGCAGAGAACTAGACGATTACGAGCAGTACTTC. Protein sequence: CATSRELDDYEQYF. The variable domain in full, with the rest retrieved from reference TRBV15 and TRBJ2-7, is DAMVIQNPRYQVTQFGKPVTLSCSQTLNHNVMYWYQQKSSQAPKLLFHYYDKDFNNEADTPDNFQSRRPNTSFCFLDIRSPGLGDTAMYLCATSRELDDYEQYFGPGTRLTVT.

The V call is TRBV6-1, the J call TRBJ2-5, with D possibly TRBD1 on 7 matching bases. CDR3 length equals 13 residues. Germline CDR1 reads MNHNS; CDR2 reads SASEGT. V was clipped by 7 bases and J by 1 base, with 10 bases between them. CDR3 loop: CASTQGGQETQYF. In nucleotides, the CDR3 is TGTGCCAGCACCCAGGGGGGCCAAGAGACCCAGTACTTC.

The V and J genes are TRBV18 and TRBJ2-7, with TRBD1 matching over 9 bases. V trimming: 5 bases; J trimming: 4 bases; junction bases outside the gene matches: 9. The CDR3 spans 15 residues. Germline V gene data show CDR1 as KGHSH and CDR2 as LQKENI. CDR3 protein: CASSAPGTGKYEQYF. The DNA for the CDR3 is TGTGCCAGCTCAGCCCCCGGGACAGGGAAATACGAGCAGTACTTC.

CDR3 DNA sequence: TGCGCCAGCAGCCGGGACGACAGGGGGCCCTATACCTACGAGCAGTACTTC. Residues: CASSRDDRGPYTYEQYF. The chain combines TRBV5-1 with TRBJ2-7, with 10 bases fitting TRBD1. The CDR3 runs to 17 residues. The V segment lost 4 bases and the J segment 2 bases; nucleotides outside the gene matches: 12. Germline V gene lookup returns CDR1 SGHRS and CDR2 YFSETQ.

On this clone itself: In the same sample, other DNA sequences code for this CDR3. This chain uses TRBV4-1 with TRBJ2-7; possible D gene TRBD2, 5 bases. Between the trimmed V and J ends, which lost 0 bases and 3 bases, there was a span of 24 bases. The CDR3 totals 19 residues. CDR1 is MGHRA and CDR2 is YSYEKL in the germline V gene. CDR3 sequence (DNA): TGCGCCAGCAGCCAAGATTTCGACACCCACCTTCCCGGGGTCTACGAGCAGTACTTC. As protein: CASSQDFDTHLPGVYEQYF.

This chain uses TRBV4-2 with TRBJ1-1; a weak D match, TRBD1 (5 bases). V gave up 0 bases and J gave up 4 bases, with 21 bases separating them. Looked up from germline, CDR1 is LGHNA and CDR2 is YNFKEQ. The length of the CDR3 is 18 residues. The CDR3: CASSQDSARATGATEAFF. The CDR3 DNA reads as TGTGCCAGCAGCCAAGATTCAGCGAGGGCCACCGGGGCCACTGAAGCTTTCTTT.

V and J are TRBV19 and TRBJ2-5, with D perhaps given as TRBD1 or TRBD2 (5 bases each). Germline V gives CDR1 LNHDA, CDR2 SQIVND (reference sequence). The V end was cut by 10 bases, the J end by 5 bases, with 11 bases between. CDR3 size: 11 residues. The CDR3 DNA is TGTGCCACCGCAGGGACGGAGACCCAGTACTTC. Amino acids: CATAGTETQYF.

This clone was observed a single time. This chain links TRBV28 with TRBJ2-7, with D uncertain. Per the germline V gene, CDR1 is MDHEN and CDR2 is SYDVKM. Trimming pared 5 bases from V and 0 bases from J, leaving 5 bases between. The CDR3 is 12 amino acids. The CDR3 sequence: CASSTPSYEQYF. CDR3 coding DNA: TGTGCCAGCAGTACCCCCTCCTACGAGCAGTACTTC.

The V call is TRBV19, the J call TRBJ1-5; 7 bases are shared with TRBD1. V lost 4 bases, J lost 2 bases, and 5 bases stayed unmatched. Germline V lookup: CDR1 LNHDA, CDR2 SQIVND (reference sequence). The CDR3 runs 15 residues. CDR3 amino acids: CASSNRGSGNQPQHF. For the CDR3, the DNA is TGTGCCAGTAGTAACAGGGGTTCCGGCAATCAGCCCCAGCATTTT.

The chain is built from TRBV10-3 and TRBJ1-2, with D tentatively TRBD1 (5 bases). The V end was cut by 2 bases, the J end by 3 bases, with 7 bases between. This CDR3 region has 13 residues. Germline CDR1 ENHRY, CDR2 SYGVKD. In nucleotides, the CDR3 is TGTGCCATCAGTGAGAGGGGCTACTATGGCTACACCTTC. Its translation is CAISERGYYGYTF.

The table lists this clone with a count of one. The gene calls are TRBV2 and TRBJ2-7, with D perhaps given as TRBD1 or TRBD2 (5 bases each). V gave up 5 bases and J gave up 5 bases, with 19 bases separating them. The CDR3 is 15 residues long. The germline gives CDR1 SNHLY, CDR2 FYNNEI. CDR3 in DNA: TGTGCCAGCAGTAAACCTTACGGGGCGAGGGACGAGCAGTACTTC. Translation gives CASSKPYGARDEQYF.

CDR3 region: CASSATGDEQYF. The CDR3 DNA is TGTGCCAGCAGCGCCACAGGGGACGAGCAGTACTTC. The chain employs TRBV7-9 and TRBJ2-5, with 7 bases fitting TRBD1. The J call is in doubt because the DNA end fits TRBJ2-7 better. Germline V gene data show CDR1 as SEHNR and CDR2 as FQNEAQ (reference sequence). The CDR3 contains 12 residues.

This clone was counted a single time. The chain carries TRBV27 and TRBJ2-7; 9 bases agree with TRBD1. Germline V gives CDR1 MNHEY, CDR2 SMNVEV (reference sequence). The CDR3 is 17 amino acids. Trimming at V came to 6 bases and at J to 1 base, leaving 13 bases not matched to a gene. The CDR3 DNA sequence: TGTGCCAGCAGAAACTCACCGGGACAGGGCATATCCTACGAGCAGTACTTC. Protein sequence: CASRNSPGQGISYEQYF.

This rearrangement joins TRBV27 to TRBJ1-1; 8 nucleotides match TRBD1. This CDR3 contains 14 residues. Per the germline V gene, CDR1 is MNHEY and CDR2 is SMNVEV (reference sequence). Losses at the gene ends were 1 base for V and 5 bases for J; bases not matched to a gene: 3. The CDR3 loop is CASSLLDRVTEAFF. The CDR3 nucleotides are TGTGCCAGCAGTTTATTGGACAGGGTTACTGAAGCTTTCTTT.

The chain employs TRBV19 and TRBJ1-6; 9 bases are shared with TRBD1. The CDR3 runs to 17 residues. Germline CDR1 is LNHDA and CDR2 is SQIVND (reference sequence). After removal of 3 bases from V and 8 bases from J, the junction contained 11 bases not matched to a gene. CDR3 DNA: TGTGCCAGTAGTATTTTGATCTTTGGACAGGGGTATTCACCCCTCCACTTT. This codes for CASSILIFGQGYSPLHF.

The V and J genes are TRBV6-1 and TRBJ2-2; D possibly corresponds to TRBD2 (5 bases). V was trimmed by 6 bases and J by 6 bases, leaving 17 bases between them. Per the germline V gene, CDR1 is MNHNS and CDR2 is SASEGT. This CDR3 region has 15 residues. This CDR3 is CASSGPLGVPGELFF. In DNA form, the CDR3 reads TGTGCCAGCAGCGGGCCCTTGGGAGTCCCCGGGGAGCTGTTTTTT.

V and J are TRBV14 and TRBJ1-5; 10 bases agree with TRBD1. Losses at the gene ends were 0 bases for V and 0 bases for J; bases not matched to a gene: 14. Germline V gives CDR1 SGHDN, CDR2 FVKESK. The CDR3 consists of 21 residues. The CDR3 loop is CASSQDTSDRGSPYSNQPQHF. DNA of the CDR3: TGTGCCAGCAGCCAAGATACGTCGGACAGGGGGTCGCCGTATAGCAATCAGCCCCAGCATTTT.

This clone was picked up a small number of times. CDR3 sequence (DNA): TGTGCCAGCAGCTTTGGGACAAGTCTTAATTCACCCCTCCACTTT. Its translation: CASSFGTSLNSPLHF. This chain joins TRBV7-3 and TRBJ1-6; maybe TRBD1 (6 bases). This CDR3 spans 15 amino acids. Germline V lookup: CDR1 SGHTA, CDR2 FQGTGA. Trimming left V 3 bases short and J 6 bases short, with 12 bases between.

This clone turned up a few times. Written as DNA, the CDR3 is TGTGCCAGCAGCCCAGGATGGGACGGTGCAACTAATGAAAAACTGTTTTTT. This gives the protein CASSPGWDGATNEKLFF. J is TRBJ1-4 and V is TRBV9, with D perhaps matching TRBD1 (5 bases). The CDR3 has 17 residues. Trimming shortened V by 4 bases and J by 0 bases, and 16 bases separated the two germline ends. CDR1 is SGDLS and CDR2 is YYNGEE in the germline V gene.